Each of the 5 T cell receptor beta chains below was sequenced from the same sample in a study of T-cell reconstitution after alpha-beta-depleted transplantation in children. Preparation of the TCRbeta library was carried out with unique molecular identifiers. Each CDR3 protein is one row after TCRdb ran MiXCR on the PCR reads. Of 81,000 or so distinct CDR3 sequences listed, around 15% are singletons. The specimen was PBMCs, mostly from graft donor cells, collected 180 days after TCRalphabeta/CD19-depleted stem cell transplant. Receptors were obtained from a male patient aged 2 to 10 who had a stem cell transplant for acute lymphoblastic leukemia, so the T cells may come from the graft donor.

The genes are TRBV6-5 and TRBJ2-3; 11 bases line up with TRBD2. This CDR3 spans 16 amino acids. Germline CDR1 and CDR2: MNHEY and SVGAGI. V shed 4 bases, J shed 6 bases, and the junction held 9 bases outside the gene matches. Here the CDR3 reads CASSSYLAGGIDTQYF. The CDR3 coding sequence is TGTGCCAGCAGTTCCTACCTAGCGGGGGGCATCGATACGCAGTATTTT.

The rearrangement uses TRBV6-9 and TRBJ1-6; D might be TRBD1 (5 bases). Trimming left V 5 bases short and J 1 base short, with 33 bases between. The CDR3 covers 23 residues. Germline V lookup: CDR1 MNHGY, CDR2 SVAAGI. CDR3 protein: CASSNRARAAITSGASYNSPLHF. The DNA of the CDR3 is TGTGCCAGCAGTAATCGGGCCCGAGCGGCAATAACTTCTGGGGCGTCCTATAATTCACCCCTCCACTTT.

This clonotype was found many times. This chain links TRBV9 with TRBJ2-3, with 7 bases identical to TRBD2. V dropped 3 bases and J dropped 2; count of bases not matched to a gene: 6. This CDR3 has 15 residues. Germline values: CDR1 SGDLS, CDR2 YYNGEE. The CDR3 reads CASSAVGGSTDTQYF. The CDR3, as DNA: TGTGCCAGCAGCGCCGTCGGGGGGTCCACAGATACGCAGTATTTT.

The genes are TRBV29-1 and TRBJ1-2; D gene unclear. V was clipped by 0 bases and J by 3 bases, with 14 bases between them. The CDR3 has 15 residues. The V gene's germline CDR1 is SQVTM and CDR2 ANQGSEA. The chain's CDR3 is CSVEDRGVWDYGYTF. CDR3 nucleotide sequence: TGCAGCGTTGAAGATCGTGGGGTTTGGGACTATGGCTACACCTTC.

CDR3 region: CASSLVSDRDQFAYTF. In nucleotides, the CDR3 is TGTGCCAGCAGCTTAGTGTCGGACAGGGACCAATTTGCCTACACCTTC. V and J are TRBV7-2 and TRBJ1-2; 8 bases fit TRBD1. The CDR3 spans 16 residues. The germline V gene has CDR1 SGHTA and CDR2 FQGNSA. Germline trimming cut 1 base from V and 10 bases from J; bases unmatched to any gene: 14.